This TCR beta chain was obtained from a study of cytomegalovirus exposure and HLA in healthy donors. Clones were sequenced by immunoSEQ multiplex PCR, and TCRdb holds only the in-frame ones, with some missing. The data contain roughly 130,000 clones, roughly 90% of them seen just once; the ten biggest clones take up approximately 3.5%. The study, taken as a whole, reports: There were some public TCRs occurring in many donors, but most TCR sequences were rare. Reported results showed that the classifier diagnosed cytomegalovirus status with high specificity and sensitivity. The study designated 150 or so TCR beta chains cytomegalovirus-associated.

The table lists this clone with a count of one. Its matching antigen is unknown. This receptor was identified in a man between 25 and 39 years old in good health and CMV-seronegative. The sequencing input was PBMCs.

The CDR3 reads CASSVTKNTEAFF. The CDR3 nucleotides are TGTGCCAGCAGCGTAACAAAGAACACTGAAGCTTTCTTT. V usage is TRBV9 and J usage is TRBJ1-1, with D unresolved. The CDR3 has 13 residues. The germline gives CDR1 SGDLS, CDR2 YYNGEE. The V and J ends lost 1 base and 1 base respectively, with 5 bases between them.